The TCR beta chain under discussion was sequenced for a study of response to subunit inactivated influenza vaccine. There are 13 residues in the CDR3. Trimming removed 3 bases at V and 7 bases at J, with 12 bases between. Germline V gene data show CDR1 as MGHDK and CDR2 as SYGVNS. In this sample, this clonotype turned up a few times. TCRdb re-called the RT-PCR reads through MiXCR, storing one row per CDR3 protein. The sample includes around 650,000 distinct CDR3 sequences, 15% to 18% of them seen just once. The source was PBMCs from blood, collected approximately 12 days after vaccination. This TCR was recovered from a man aged 50 to 59 who received an inactivated influenza vaccine. The gene calls are TRBV25-1 and TRBJ1-1; D is perhaps TRBD1 (5 bases). CDR3 sequence (DNA): TGTGCCAGCAGTGATCGGTCGGGGGTTGAAGCTTTCTTT. It yields the protein CASSDRSGVEAFF.